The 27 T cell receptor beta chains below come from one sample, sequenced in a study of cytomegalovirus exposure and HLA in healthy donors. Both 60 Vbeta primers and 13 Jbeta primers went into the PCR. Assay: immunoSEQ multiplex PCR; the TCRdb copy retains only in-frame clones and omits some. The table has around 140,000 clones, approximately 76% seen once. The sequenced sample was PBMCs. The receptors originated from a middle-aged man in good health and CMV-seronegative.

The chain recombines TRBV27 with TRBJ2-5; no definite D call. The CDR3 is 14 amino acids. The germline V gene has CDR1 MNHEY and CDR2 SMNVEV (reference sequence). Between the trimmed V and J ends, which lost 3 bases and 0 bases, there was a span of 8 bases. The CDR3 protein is CASSFPDNQETQYF. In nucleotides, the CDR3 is TGTGCCAGCAGTTTCCCCGACAACCAAGAGACCCAGTACTTC.

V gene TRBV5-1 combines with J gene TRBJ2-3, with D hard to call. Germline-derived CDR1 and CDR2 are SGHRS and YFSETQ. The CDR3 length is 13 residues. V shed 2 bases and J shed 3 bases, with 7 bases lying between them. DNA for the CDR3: TGCGCCAGCAGCTTCCCAGGAACAGATACGCAGTATTTT. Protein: CASSFPGTDTQYF. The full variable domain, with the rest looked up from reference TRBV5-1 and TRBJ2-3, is KAGVTQTPRYLIKTRGQQVTLSCSPISGHRSVSWYQQTPGQGLQFLFEYFSETQRNKGNFPGRFSGRQFSNSRSEMNVSTLELGDSALYLCASSFPGTDTQYFGPGTRLTVL.

The CDR3: CASSLDRGRTDTQYF. CDR3 nucleotide sequence: TGTGCCAGCAGCTTAGACAGGGGGCGGACAGATACGCAGTATTTT. The chain has TRBV7-6 and TRBJ2-3; 9 nucleotides align to TRBD1. Germline V gene lookup returns CDR1 SGHVS and CDR2 FNYEAQ. The CDR3 spans 15 residues. V trimming: 1 base; J trimming: 3 bases; junction bases outside the gene matches: 2.

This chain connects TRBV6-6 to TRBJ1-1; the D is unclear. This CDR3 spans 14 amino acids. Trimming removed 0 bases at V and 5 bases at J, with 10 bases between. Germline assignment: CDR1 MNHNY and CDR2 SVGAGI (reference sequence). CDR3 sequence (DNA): TGTGCCAGCAGTTACTCGGGCCAGTGGACTGAAGCTTTCTTT. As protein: CASSYSGQWTEAFF.

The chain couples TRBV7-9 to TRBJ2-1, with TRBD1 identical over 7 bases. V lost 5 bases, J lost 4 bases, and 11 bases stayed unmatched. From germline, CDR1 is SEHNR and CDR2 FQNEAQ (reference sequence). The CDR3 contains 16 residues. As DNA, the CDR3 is TGTGCCAGCAGCCCCTCTACAGGGGATCAGTACAATGAGCAGTTCTTC. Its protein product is CASSPSTGDQYNEQFF.

CDR3 sequence: CASSYSGLPPNEQFF. The CDR3 DNA follows: TGCGCCAGCAGCTACTCGGGACTCCCCCCCAATGAGCAGTTCTTC. This chain uses TRBV5-1 with TRBJ2-1, with D possibly matching TRBD2 (6 bases). V lost 3 bases and J 6 bases, leaving 16 bases between the germline ends. Per the germline V gene, CDR1 is SGHRS and CDR2 is YFSETQ. This CDR3 has 15 residues.

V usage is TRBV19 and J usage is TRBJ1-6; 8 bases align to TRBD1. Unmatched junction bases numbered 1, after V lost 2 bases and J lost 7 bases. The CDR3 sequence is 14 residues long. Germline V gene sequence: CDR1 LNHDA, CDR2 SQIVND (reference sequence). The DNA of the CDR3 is TGTGCCAGTAGTATAACAGGGGGGAATTCACCCCTCCACTTT. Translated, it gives CASSITGGNSPLHF. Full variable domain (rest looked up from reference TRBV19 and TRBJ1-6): DGGITQSPKYLFRKEGQNVTLSCEQNLNHDAMYWYRQDPGQGLRLIYYSQIVNDFQKGDIAEGYSVSREKKESFPLTVTSAQKNPTAFYLCASSITGGNSPLHFGNGTRLTVT.

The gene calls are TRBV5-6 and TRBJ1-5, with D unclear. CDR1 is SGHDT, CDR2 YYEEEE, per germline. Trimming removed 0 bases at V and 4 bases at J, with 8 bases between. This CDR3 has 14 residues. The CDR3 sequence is CASSLGAPNQPQHF. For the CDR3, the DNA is TGTGCCAGCAGCTTGGGGGCCCCGAATCAGCCCCAGCATTTT. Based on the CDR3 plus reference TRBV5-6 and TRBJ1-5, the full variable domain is DAGVTQSPTHLIKTRGQQVTLRCSPKSGHDTVSWYQQALGQGPQFIFQYYEEEERQRGNFPDRFSGHQFPNYSSELNVNALLLGDSALYLCASSLGAPNQPQHFGDGTRLSIL.

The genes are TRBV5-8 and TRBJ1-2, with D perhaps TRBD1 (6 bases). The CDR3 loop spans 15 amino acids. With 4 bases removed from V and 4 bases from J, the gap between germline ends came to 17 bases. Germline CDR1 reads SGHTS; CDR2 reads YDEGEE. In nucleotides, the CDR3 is TGTGCCAGCAGCCGGACAGTGGATCTTTTCTATGGCTACACCTTC. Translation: CASSRTVDLFYGYTF.

CDR3 amino acids: CASTPQAWTGGTYEQYF. The CDR3 bases are TGTGCCAGTACCCCACAGGCTTGGACAGGGGGTACCTACGAGCAGTACTTC. The chain couples TRBV19 to TRBJ2-7; TRBD1 matches at 10 bases. Germline V CDR1 and CDR2: LNHDA, SQIVND (reference sequence). This CDR3 comprises 17 residues. V trimming: 7 bases; J trimming: 2 bases; junction bases outside the gene matches: 14.

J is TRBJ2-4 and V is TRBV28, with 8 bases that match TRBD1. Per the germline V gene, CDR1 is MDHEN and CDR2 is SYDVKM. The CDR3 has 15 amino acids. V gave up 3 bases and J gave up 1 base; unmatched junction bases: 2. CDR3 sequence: CASSFWDRAKNIQYF. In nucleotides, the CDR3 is TGTGCCAGCAGTTTCTGGGACAGGGCCAAAAACATTCAGTACTTC.

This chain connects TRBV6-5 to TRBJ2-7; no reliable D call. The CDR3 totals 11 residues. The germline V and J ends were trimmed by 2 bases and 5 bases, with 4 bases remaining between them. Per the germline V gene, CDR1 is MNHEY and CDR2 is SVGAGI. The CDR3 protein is CASSYLHEQYF. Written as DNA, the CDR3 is TGTGCCAGCAGTTACCTCCACGAGCAGTACTTC.

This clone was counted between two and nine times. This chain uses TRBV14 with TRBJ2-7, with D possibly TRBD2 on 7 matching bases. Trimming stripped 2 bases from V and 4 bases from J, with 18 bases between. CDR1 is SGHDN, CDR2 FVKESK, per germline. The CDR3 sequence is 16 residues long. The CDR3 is CASSQPQGGIGYEQYF. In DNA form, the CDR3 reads TGTGCCAGCAGCCAACCACAGGGAGGGATTGGATACGAGCAGTACTTC. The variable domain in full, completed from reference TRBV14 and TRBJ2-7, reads EAGVTQFPSHSVIEKGQTVTLRCDPISGHDNLYWYRRVMGKEIKFLLHFVKESKQDESGMPNNRFLAERTGGTYSTLKVQPAELEDSGVYFCASSQPQGGIGYEQYFGPGTRLTVT.

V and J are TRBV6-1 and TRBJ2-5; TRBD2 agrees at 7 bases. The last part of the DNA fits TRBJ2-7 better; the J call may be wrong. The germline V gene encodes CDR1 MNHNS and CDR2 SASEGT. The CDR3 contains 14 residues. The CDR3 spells CASSVRAGVGEQYF. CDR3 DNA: TGTGCCAGCAGTGTCCGGGCGGGAGTGGGCGAGCAGTACTTC.

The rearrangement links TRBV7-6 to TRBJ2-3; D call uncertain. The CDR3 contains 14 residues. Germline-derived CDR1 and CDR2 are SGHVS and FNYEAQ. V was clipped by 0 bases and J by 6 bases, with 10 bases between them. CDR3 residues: CASSLASASDTQYF. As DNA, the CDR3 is TGTGCCAGCAGCTTAGCCAGCGCATCGGATACGCAGTATTTT.

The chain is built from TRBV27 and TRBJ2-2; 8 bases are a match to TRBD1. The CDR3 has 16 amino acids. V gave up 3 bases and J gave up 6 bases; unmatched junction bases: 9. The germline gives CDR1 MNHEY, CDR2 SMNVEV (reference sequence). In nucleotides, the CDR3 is TGTGCCAGCAGTTTCTATCCCGGACAGGGCTCCGGGGAGCTGTTTTTT. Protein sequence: CASSFYPGQGSGELFF.

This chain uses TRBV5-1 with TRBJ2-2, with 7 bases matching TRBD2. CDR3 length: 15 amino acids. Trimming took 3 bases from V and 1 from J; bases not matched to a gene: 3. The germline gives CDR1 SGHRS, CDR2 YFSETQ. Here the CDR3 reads CASSWSGENTGELFF. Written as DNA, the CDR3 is TGCGCCAGCAGCTGGAGCGGGGAGAACACCGGGGAGCTGTTTTTT.

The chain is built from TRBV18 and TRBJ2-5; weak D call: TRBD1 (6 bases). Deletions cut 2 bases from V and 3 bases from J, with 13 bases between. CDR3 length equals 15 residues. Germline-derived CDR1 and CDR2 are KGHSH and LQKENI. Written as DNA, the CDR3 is TGTGCCAGCTCACCATTGGACAGCTTCGAAGAGACCCAGTACTTC. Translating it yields CASSPLDSFEETQYF.

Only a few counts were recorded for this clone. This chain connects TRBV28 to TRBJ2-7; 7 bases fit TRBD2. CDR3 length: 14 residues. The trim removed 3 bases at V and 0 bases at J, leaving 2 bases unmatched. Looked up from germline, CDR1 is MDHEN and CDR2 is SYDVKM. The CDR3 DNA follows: TGTGCCAGCAGTTTGGGCGGGGGCTCCTACGAGCAGTACTTC. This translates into CASSLGGGSYEQYF. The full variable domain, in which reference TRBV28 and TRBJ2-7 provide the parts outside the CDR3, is DVKVTQSSRYLVKRTGEKVFLECVQDMDHENMFWYRQDPGLGLRLIYFSYDVKMKEKGDIPEGYSVSREKKERFSLILESASTNQTSMYLCASSLGGGSYEQYFGPGTRLTVT.

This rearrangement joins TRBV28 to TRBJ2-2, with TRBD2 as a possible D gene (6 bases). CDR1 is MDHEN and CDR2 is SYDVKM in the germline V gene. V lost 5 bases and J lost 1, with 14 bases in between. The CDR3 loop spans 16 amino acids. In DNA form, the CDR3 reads TGTGCCAGCAGTGCCTCCCGGGGGAAGAACACCGGGGAGCTGTTTTTT. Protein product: CASSASRGKNTGELFF. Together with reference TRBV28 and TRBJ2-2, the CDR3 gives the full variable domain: DVKVTQSSRYLVKRTGEKVFLECVQDMDHENMFWYRQDPGLGLRLIYFSYDVKMKEKGDIPEGYSVSREKKERFSLILESASTNQTSMYLCASSASRGKNTGELFFGEGSRLTVL.

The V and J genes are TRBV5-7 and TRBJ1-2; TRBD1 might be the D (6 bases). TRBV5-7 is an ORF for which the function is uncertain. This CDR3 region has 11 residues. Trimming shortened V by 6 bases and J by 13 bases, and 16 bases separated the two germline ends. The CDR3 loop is CASTYIQGFTF. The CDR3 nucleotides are TGTGCCAGCACCTATATACAGGGTTTCACCTTC.

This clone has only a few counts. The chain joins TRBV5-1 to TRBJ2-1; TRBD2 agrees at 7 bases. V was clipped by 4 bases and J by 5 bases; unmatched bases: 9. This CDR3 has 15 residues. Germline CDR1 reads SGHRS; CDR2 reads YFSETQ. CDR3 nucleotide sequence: TGCGCCAGCAGCCACGATAGCGGGCGTGACAATGAGCAGTTCTTC. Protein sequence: CASSHDSGRDNEQFF.

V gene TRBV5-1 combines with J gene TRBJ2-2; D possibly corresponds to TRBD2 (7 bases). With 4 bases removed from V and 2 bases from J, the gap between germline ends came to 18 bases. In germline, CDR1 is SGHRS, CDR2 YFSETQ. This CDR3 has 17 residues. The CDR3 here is CASSPVRGAPNTGELFF. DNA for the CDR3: TGCGCCAGCAGCCCTGTCCGGGGGGCCCCTAACACCGGGGAGCTGTTTTTT.

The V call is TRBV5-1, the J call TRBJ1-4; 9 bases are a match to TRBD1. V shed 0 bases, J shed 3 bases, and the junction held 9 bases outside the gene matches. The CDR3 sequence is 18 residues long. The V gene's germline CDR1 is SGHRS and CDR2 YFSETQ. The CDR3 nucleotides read TGCGCCAGCAGCTTGGCTATTCAACAGGGGGCCTCTAATGAAAAACTGTTTTTT. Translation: CASSLAIQQGASNEKLFF.

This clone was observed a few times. CDR3 sequence (DNA): TGTGCCAGCAGCTTGGGACGACAGGTACCCACCTACGAGCAGTACTTC. Its translation: CASSLGRQVPTYEQYF. J is TRBJ2-7 and V is TRBV11-2; tentatively, D is TRBD1 (6 bases). Germline V CDR1 and CDR2: SGHAT, FQNNGV. The V end was cut by 3 bases, the J end by 2 bases, with 17 bases between. The CDR3 has 16 residues.

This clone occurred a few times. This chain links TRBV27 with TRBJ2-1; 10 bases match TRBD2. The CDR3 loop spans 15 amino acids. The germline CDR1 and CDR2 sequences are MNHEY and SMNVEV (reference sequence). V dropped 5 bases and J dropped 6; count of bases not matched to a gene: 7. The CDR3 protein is CASSILAGASNEQFF. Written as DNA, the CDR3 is TGTGCCAGCAGTATCCTAGCGGGAGCCTCCAATGAGCAGTTCTTC.

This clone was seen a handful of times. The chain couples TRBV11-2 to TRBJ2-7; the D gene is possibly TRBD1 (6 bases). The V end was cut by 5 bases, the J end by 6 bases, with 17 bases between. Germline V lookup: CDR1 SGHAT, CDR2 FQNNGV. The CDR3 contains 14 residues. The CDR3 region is CASSMLGHTGEQYF. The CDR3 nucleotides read TGTGCCAGCAGCATGTTGGGACACACAGGCGAGCAGTACTTC.